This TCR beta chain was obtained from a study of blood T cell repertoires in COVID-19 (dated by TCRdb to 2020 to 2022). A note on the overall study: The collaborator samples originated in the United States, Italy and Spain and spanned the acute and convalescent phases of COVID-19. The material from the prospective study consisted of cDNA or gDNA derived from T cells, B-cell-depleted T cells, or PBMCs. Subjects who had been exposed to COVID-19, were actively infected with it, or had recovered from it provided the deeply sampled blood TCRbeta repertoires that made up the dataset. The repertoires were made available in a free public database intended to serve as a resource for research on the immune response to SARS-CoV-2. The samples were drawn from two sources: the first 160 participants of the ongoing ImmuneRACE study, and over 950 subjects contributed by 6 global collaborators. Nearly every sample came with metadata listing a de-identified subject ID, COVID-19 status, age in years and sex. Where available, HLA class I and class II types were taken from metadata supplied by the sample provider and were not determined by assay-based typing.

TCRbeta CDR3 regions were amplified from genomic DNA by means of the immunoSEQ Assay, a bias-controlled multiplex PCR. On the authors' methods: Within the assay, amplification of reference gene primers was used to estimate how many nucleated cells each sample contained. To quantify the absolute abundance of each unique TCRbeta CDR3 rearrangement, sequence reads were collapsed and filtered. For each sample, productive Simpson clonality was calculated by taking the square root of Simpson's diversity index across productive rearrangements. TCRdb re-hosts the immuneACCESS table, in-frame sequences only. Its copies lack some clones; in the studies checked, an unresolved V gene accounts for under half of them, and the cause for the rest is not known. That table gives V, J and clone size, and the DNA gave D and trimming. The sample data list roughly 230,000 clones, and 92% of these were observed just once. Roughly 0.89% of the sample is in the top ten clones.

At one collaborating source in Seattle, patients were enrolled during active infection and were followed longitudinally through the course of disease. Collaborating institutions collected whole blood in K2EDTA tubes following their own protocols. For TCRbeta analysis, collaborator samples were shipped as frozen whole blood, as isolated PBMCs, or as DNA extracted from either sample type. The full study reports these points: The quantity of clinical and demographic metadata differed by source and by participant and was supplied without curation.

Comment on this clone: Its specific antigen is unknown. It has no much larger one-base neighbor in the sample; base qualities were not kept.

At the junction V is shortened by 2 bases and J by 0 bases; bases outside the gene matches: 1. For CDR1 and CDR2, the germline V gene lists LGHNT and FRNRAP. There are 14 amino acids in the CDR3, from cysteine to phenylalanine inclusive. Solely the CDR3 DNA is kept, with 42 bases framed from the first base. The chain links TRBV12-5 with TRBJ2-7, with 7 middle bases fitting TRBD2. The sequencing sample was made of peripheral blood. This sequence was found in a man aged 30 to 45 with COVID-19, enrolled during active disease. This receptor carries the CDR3 CASGLSGGSYEQYF. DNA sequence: TGTGCTAGTGGTTTGTCGGGGGGCTCCTACGAGCAGTACTTC.